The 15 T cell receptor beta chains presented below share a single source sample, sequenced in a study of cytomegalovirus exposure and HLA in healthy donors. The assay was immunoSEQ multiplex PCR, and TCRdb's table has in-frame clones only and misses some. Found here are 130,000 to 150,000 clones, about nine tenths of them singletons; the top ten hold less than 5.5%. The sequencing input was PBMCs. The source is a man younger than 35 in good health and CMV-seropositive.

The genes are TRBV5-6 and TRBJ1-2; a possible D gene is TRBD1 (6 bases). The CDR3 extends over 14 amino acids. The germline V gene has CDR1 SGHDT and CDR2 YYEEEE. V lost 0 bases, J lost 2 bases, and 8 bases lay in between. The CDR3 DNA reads TGTGCCAGCAGCTTGGGGGACACGAACTATGGCTACACCTTC. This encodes CASSLGDTNYGYTF.

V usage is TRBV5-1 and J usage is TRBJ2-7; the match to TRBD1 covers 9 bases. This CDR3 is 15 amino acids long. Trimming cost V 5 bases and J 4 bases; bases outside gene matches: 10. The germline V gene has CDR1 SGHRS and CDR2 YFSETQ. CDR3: CASRSKQGAWYEQYF. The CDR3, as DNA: TGCGCCAGCAGATCCAAACAGGGGGCCTGGTACGAGCAGTACTTC.

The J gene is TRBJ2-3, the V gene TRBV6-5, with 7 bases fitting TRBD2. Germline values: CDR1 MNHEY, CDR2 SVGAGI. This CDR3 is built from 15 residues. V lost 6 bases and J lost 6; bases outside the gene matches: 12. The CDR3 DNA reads TGTGCCAGCAGACCTGCACTACGGGGAGGGGATACGCAGTATTTT. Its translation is CASRPALRGGDTQYF.

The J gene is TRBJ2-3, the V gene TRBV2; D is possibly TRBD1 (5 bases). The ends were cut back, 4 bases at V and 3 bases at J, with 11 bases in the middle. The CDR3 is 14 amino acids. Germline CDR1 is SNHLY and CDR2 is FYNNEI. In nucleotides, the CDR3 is TGTGCCAGCAGTGGGCCAGGGCCGACAGATACGCAGTATTTT. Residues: CASSGPGPTDTQYF.

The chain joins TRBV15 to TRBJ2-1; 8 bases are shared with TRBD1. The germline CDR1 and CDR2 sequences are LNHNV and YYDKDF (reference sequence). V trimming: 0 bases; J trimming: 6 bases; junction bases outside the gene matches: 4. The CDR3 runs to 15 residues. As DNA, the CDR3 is TGTGCCACCAGCAGAGATACAGGGGGTTTCAATGAGCAGTTCTTC. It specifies CATSRDTGGFNEQFF.

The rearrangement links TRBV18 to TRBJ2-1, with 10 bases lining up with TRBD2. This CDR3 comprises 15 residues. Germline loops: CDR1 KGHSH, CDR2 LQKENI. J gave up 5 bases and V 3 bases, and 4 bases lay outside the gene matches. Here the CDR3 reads CASSPRTSGDNEQFF. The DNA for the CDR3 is TGTGCCAGCTCACCGCGGACTAGCGGCGACAATGAGCAGTTCTTC.

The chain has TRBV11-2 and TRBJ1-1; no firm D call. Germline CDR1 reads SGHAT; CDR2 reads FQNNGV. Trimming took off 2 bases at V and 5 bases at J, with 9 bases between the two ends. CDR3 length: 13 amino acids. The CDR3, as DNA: TGTGCCAGCAGCTTACTAGGTGGAACTGAAGCTTTCTTT. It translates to CASSLLGGTEAFF.

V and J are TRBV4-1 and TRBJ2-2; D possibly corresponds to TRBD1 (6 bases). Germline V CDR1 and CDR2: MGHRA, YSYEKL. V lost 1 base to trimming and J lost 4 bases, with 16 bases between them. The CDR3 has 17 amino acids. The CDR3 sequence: CASSQGVGVRGTGELFF. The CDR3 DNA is TGCGCCAGCAGCCAAGGAGTAGGAGTCAGGGGCACCGGGGAGCTGTTTTTT.

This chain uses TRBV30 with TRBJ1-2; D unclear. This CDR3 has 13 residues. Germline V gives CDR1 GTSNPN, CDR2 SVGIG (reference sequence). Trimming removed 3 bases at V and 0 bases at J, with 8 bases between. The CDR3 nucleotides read TGTGCCTGGAGGACAAAAACTAACTATGGCTACACCTTC. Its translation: CAWRTKTNYGYTF.

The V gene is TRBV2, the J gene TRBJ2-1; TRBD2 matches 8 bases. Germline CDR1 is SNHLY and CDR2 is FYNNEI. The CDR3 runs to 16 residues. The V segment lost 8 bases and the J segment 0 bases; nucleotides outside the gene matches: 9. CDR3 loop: CASSSPGTSSYNEQFF. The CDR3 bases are TGTGCCAGCTCGTCACCCGGGACTAGCTCCTACAATGAGCAGTTCTTC.

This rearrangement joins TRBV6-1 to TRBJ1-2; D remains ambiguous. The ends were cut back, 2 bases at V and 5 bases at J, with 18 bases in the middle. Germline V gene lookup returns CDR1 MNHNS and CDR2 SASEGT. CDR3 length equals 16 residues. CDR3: CASSESLAENIYGYTF. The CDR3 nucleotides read TGTGCCAGCAGTGAAAGTTTGGCAGAAAACATTTATGGCTACACCTTC.

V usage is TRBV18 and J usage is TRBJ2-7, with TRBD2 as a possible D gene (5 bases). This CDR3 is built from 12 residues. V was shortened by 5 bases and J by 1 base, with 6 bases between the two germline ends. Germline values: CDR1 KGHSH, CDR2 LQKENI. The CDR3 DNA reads TGTGCCAGCTCAAGGGAGTCCTACGAGCAGTACTTC. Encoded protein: CASSRESYEQYF.

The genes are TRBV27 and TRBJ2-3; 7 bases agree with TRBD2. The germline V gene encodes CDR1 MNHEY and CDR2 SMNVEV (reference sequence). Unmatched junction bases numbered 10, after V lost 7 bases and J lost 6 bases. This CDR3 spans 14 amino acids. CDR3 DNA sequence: TGTGCCAGCATCCGAGCGGGAACTGGGGATACGCAGTATTTT. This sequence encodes CASIRAGTGDTQYF.

This chain's CDR3 is CASSLGQGMTNEQFF. The CDR3 DNA reads TGCGCCAGCAGCTTAGGGCAGGGGATGACCAATGAGCAGTTCTTC. The V call is TRBV5-1, the J call TRBJ2-1; maybe TRBD1 (6 bases). V lost 2 bases, J lost 6 bases, and 15 bases lay in between. CDR3 length equals 15 residues. CDR1 and CDR2 from the germline V gene are SGHRS and YFSETQ. The full variable domain, its missing parts supplied by reference TRBV5-1 and TRBJ2-1, is KAGVTQTPRYLIKTRGQQVTLSCSPISGHRSVSWYQQTPGQGLQFLFEYFSETQRNKGNFPGRFSGRQFSNSRSEMNVSTLELGDSALYLCASSLGQGMTNEQFFGPGTRLTVL.

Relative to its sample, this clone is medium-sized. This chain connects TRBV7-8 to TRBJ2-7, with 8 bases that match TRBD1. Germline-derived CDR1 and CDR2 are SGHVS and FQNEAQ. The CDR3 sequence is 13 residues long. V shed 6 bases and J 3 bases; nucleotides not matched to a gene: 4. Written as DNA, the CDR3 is TGTGCCAGCAGGTCAGACAGGGGCTACGAGCAGTACTTC. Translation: CASRSDRGYEQYF.